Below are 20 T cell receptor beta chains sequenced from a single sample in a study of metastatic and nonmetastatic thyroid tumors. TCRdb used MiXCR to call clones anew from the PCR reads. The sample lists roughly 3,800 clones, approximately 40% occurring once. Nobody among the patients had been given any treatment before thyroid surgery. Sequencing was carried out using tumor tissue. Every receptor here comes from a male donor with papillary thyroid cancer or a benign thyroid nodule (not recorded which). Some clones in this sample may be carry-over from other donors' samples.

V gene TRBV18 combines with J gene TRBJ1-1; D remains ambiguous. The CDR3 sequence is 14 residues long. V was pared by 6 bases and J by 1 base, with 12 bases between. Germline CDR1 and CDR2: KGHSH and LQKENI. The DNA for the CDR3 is TGTGCCAGCTCTGTAACTGGAGGGAACACTGAAGCTTTCTTT. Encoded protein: CASSVTGGNTEAFF.

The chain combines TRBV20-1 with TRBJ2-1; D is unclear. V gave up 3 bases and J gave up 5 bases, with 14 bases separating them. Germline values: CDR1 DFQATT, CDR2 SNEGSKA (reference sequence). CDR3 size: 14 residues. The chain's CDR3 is CSARTGTNNNEQFF. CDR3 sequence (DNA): TGCAGTGCTAGGACCGGCACCAACAACAATGAGCAGTTCTTC.

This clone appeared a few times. The CDR3, as DNA: TGTGCCTGGAGTCCTTGGTGGCTCAGAAGAAGGAATGAGCAGTTCTTC. It translates to CAWSPWWLRRRNEQFF. The V gene is TRBV30, the J gene TRBJ2-1, with D unclear. The CDR3 spans 16 residues. Trimming cost V 2 bases and J 7 bases, with 21 bases left between them. CDR1 is GTSNPN and CDR2 is SVGIG in the germline V gene (reference sequence).

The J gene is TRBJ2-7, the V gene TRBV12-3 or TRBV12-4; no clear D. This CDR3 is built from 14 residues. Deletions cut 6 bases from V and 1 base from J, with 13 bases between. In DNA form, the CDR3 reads TGTGCCAGCAGCCGACATACGGGTTCCTACGAGCAGTACTTC. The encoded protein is CASSRHTGSYEQYF.

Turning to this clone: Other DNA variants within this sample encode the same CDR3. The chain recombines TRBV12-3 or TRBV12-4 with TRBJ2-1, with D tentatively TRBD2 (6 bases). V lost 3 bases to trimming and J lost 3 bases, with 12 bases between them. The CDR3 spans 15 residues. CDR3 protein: CASSFGSGVYNEQFF. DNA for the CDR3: TGTGCCAGCAGTTTTGGTAGCGGTGTCTACAATGAGCAGTTCTTC.

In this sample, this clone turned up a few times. The CDR3 here is CATRERGGYNEQFF. The CDR3 DNA follows: TGTGCCACCAGGGAACGGGGCGGCTACAATGAGCAGTTCTTC. This chain links TRBV24-1 with TRBJ2-1; either TRBD1 or TRBD2 may fit D (5 bases each). The CDR3 contains 14 residues. Germline-derived CDR1 and CDR2 are KGHDR and SFDVKD. Trimming removed 7 bases at V and 3 bases at J, with 12 bases between.

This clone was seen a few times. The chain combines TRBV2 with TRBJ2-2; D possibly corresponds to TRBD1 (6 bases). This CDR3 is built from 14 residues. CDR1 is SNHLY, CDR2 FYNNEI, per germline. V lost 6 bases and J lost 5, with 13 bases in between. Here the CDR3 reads CASSLQGRTGELFF. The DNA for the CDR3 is TGTGCCAGCAGCCTGCAGGGGAGAACCGGGGAGCTGTTTTTT.

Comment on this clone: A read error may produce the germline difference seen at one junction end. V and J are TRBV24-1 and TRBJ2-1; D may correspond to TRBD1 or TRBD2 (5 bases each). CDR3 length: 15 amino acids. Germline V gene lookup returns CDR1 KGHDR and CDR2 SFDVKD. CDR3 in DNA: TGTGCCACCAGTCGAGGGGCAGGAGTTTACAATGAGAAGTTCTTC. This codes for CATSRGAGVYNEKFF.

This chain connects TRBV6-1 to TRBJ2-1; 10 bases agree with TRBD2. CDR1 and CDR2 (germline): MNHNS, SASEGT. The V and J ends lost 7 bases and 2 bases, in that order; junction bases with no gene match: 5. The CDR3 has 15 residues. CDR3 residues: CASIPAGGPYNEQFF. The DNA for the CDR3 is TGTGCCAGCATCCCAGCGGGAGGGCCCTACAATGAGCAGTTCTTC.

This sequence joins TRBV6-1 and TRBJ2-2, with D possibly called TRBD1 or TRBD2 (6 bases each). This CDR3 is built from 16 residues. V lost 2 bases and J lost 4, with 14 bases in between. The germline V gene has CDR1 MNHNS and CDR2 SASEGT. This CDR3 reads CASSEPGGISTGELFF. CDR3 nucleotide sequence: TGTGCCAGCAGTGAACCCGGGGGCATATCCACCGGGGAGCTGTTTTTT.

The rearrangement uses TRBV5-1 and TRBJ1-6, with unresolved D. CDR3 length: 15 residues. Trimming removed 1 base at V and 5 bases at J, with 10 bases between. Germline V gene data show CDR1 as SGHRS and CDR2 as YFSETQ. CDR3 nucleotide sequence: TGCGCCAGCAGCTTGCGGACTACTCATAATTCACCCCTCCACTTT. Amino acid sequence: CASSLRTTHNSPLHF.

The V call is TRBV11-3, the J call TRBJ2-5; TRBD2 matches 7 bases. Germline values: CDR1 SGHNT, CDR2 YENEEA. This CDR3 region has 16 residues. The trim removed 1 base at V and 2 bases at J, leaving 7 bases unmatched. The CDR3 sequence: CASSLGGTTSQETQYF. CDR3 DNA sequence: TGTGCCAGCAGCTTAGGGGGGACTACCTCGCAAGAGACCCAGTACTTC.

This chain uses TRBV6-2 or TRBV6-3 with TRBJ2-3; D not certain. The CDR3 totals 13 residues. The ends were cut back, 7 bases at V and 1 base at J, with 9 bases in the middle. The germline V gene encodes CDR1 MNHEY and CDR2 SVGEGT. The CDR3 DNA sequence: TGTGCCAGCACCTTGGCAGGCACAGATACGCAGTATTTT. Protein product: CASTLAGTDTQYF.

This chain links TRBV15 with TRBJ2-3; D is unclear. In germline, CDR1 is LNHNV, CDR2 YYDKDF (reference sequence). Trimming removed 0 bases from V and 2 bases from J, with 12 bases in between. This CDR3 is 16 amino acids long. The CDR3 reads CATSRDNWGTTDTQYF. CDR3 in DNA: TGTGCCACCAGCAGAGATAATTGGGGAACCACAGATACGCAGTATTTT.

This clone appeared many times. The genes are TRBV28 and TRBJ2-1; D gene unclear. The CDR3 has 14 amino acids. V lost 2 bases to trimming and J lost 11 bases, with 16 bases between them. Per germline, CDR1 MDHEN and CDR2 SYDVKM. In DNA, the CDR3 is TGTGCCAGCAGTTTAGCGCTCTCGGACCCACAGCAGTTCTTC. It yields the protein CASSLALSDPQQFF. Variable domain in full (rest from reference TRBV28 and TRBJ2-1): DVKVTQSSRYLVKRTGEKVFLECVQDMDHENMFWYRQDPGLGLRLIYFSYDVKMKEKGDIPEGYSVSREKKERFSLILESASTNQTSMYLCASSLALSDPQQFFGPGTRLTVL.

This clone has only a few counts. The CDR3 DNA follows: TGTGCCAGCAGTTTAATAGGGGAGACGGATACGCAGTATTTT. Amino acids: CASSLIGETDTQYF. J is TRBJ2-3 and V is TRBV28; tentatively, D is TRBD1 or TRBD2 (5 bases each). With 2 bases removed from V and 6 bases from J, the gap between germline ends came to 12 bases. The CDR3 length is 14 residues. Germline V gene sequence: CDR1 MDHEN, CDR2 SYDVKM.

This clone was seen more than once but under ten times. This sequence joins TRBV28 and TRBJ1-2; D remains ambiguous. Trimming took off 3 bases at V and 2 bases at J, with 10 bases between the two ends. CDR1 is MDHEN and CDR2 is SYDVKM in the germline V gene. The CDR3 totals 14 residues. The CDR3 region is CASSLPPGNYGYTF. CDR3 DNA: TGTGCCAGCAGTTTGCCTCCGGGGAACTATGGCTACACCTTC.

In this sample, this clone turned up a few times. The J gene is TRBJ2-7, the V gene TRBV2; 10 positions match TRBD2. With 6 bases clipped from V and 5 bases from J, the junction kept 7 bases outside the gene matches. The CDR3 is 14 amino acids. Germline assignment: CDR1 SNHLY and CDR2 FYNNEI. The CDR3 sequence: CASRTGTSDHEQYF. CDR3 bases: TGTGCCAGCAGAACCGGGACTAGCGATCACGAGCAGTACTTC.

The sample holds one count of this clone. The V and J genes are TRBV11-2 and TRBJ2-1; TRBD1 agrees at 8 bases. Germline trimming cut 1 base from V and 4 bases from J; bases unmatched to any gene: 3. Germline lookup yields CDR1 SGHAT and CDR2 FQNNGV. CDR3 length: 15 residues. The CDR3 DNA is TGTGCCAGCAGCTTAGGGACAGGGCTATACAATGAGCAGTTCTTC. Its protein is CASSLGTGLYNEQFF.

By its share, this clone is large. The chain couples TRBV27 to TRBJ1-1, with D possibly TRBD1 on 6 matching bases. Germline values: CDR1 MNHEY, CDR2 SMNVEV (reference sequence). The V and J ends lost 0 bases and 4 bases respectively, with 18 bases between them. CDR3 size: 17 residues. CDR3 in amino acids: CASSLSILGARGTEAFF. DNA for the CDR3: TGTGCCAGCAGTTTATCGATATTGGGGGCGAGGGGCACTGAAGCTTTCTTT.